What follows describes a single T cell receptor (beta chain). This specimen comes from a study of blood T cell repertoires in COVID-19. Study in general: Samples representing acute and convalescent COVID-19 were sourced from the United States, Italy and Spain. The cDNA or gDNA used as material had been derived from T cells, B-cell-depleted T cells, or PBMCs.

Original processing methods: Reference gene primer amplification yielded estimated nucleated cell counts. Profiling relied on immunoSEQ multiplex PCR, and the TCRdb table lists in-frame clones only, not all of them. V, J and clone size reflect that table, while D and trimming were determined from the DNA. Here the sample spans 250,000 to 300,000 clones, around 88% being singletons. Between the trimmed V and J ends, which lost 0 bases and 5 bases, there was a span of 13 bases. This CDR3 is built from 15 residues. CDR1 is LNHNV and CDR2 is YYDKDF in the germline V gene (reference sequence). The receptor was derived from a man older than 75 with acute or convalescent COVID-19. The chain employs TRBV15 and TRBJ2-5, with no clear D. Sequencing was done on a sample of peripheral blood. The CDR3 sequence: CATSRDNLVRETQYF. CDR3 sequence (DNA): TGTGCCACCAGCAGAGATAATCTAGTTAGGGAGACCCAGTACTTC.